Sequencing of this T cell receptor beta chain was carried out in a study of regulatory T cells in long-lasting Graves disease. The study's findings and limits: There was favoring of TRBV28, TRBJ1-2 and TRBJ2-5 in persistent disease.

Time point of the sample: newly diagnosed GD, antithyroid drugs for less than 3 months. RNA extracted from PBMCs served as the sequencing template. CDR1 GTSNPN and CDR2 SVGIG come from the germline V gene (reference sequence). Deletions cut 0 bases from V and 8 bases from J, with 20 bases between. The CDR3 is 16 residues long. With iRepertoire HTBI primers and Arm-PCR of CDR3 regions, TCR beta libraries were built. TCRdb reprocessed the multiplex PCR reads via MiXCR and lists one record per CDR3 protein. The data hold about 220,000 distinct CDR3 sequences, with around 19% observed a single time. This clonotype was recorded at least ten times. What it binds is unknown. This same sample was also taken into another study, of T cells in Graves' hyperthyroidism and ophthalmopathy. In that study: Subjects aged 18 to 65 presented with newly diagnosed hyperthyroidism of less than 2 months' duration. Diagnostic assessment was based on clinical symptoms, serum thyroxine and TRAb, thyroid ultrasound and orbital computed tomography. The HTBI set primed first-round TCR CDR3 RT-PCR.

V gene TRBV30 combines with J gene TRBJ1-3; D ambiguous. The clonotype originates from a woman aged 25 to 39 with Graves disease. Sequencing was performed on peripheral blood mononuclear cells (PBMCs), taken at new diagnosis, from a patient treated with antithyroid drugs. CDR3 nucleotide sequence: TGTGCCTGGAGTGTACCGGATAAGGGAATGATACACACCATATATTTT. It is translated as CAWSVPDKGMIHTIYF.